These 32 T cell receptor beta chains were all obtained from the same sample, sequenced in a study of blood T cells in healthy people across ages. PCR was performed a second time for roughly 7 to 12 cycles using a sample-barcoded 5' primer and a J-beta primer mix. Each CDR3 protein is one row after TCRdb ran MiXCR on the 5' RACE reads. Counted here are about 560,000 distinct CDR3 sequences, 25% to 35% occurring once; the ten biggest clones make up over 3.5%. The sample was also linked to a second study, of T cells of mothers and their children.

Sequencing was carried out using blood. Source of these receptors: a boy between 2 and 10 years old in good health.

There are a few counts of this clonotype. The chain has TRBV10-1 and TRBJ2-5; D gene unclear. Trimming took 8 bases from V and 0 from J, leaving 16 bases between them. Germline CDR1 reads WNHNN; CDR2 reads SYGVQD (reference sequence). This CDR3 is built from 15 residues. The CDR3 loop is CASSPGPMYQETQYF. The CDR3 DNA sequence: TGCGCCAGCTCCCCCGGCCCGATGTACCAAGAGACCCAGTACTTC.

This clonotype was seen more than once but under ten times. The chain joins TRBV9 to TRBJ2-7, with D unresolved. Germline loops: CDR1 SGDLS, CDR2 YYNGEE. The CDR3 contains 15 residues. Trimming removed 1 base from V and 3 bases from J, with 14 bases in between. For the CDR3, the DNA is TGTGCCAGCAGCGTATCTGGATCTCCTATCTACGAGCAGTACTTC. It is translated as CASSVSGSPIYEQYF.

This clonotype appeared many times. The chain joins TRBV9 to TRBJ2-2; D not resolved. The CDR3 length is 15 residues. Germline V lookup: CDR1 SGDLS, CDR2 YYNGEE. V dropped 5 bases and J dropped 4 bases, with 15 bases sitting between them. CDR3 in DNA: TGTGCCAGCAGTCCAGGCCCCTATGGCACCGGGGAGCTGTTTTTT. Protein sequence: CASSPGPYGTGELFF.

The chain uses TRBV7-4 and TRBJ2-2; 8 nucleotides agree with TRBD1. CDR3 length: 18 amino acids. CDR1 and CDR2 (germline): SGHVT, SQSDAQ. The trim removed 0 bases at V and 1 base at J, leaving 7 bases unmatched. In DNA form, the CDR3 reads TGTGCCAGCAGCTTAGCGGGGACAGGTTTCTTGAACACCGGGGAGCTGTTTTTT. Its protein is CASSLAGTGFLNTGELFF.

This clonotype was detected once. This chain connects TRBV12-5 to TRBJ1-4; D perhaps matches TRBD1 (6 bases). Germline assignment: CDR1 LGHNT and CDR2 FRNRAP. The CDR3 is 14 amino acids. V shed 1 base and J shed 5 bases, with 8 bases lying between them. CDR3 in amino acids: CASGLGGTNEKLFF. The CDR3 region has the DNA TGTGCTAGTGGTTTGGGAGGGACAAATGAAAAACTGTTTTTT.

The chain couples TRBV12-3 or TRBV12-4 to TRBJ2-3; a possible D gene is TRBD2 (6 bases). Trimming removed 5 bases at V and 8 bases at J, with 14 bases between. The CDR3 contains 13 residues. The CDR3: CASSLWRAVTQYF. The DNA for the CDR3 is TGTGCCAGCAGTCTCTGGAGGGCGGTTACGCAGTATTTT.

A few counts support this clonotype. V and J are TRBV7-9 and TRBJ2-5, with a tentative D call TRBD1 (6 bases). The J call could be wrong; TRBJ2-7 is a better fit for the DNA end. The CDR3 runs 14 residues. The germline V gene encodes CDR1 SEHNR and CDR2 FQNEAQ (reference sequence). Written as DNA, the CDR3 is TGTGCCAGCAGCTTAGAGCGCAGGGGTGGCGAGCAGTACTTC. Its translation: CASSLERRGGEQYF.

This clonotype was found many times. The rearrangement links TRBV20-1 to TRBJ1-1; 9 bases are shared with TRBD1. The germline V gene has CDR1 DFQATT and CDR2 SNEGSKA (reference sequence). With 4 bases clipped from V and 7 bases from J, the junction kept 7 bases outside the gene matches. The CDR3 length is 13 residues. CDR3 sequence: CSATTGGGIEAFF. CDR3 DNA sequence: TGCAGTGCTACTACAGGGGGCGGAATTGAAGCTTTCTTT.

In this sample, this clonotype turned up once. V gene TRBV7-2 combines with J gene TRBJ1-5; D may be TRBD1 (5 bases). CDR1 is SGHTA and CDR2 is FQGNSA in the germline V gene. Trimming pared 0 bases from V and 5 bases from J, leaving 11 bases between. This CDR3 comprises 15 residues. In nucleotides, the CDR3 is TGTGCCAGCAGCTTAGCGGAAGGGGTCTATCAGCCCCAGCATTTT. It encodes CASSLAEGVYQPQHF.

The chain is built from TRBV5-1 and TRBJ2-2, with TRBD1 identical over 8 bases. Germline trimming cut 3 bases from V and 6 bases from J; bases unmatched to any gene: 7. In germline, CDR1 is SGHRS, CDR2 YFSETQ. This CDR3 comprises 15 residues. In nucleotides, the CDR3 is TGCGCCAGCAGCTCGGGACAGGCTCTAGCCGGGGAGCTGTTTTTT. It specifies CASSSGQALAGELFF.

The chain links TRBV2 to TRBJ2-1, with 8 bases lining up with TRBD2. The V and J ends lost 8 bases and 2 bases, in that order; junction bases with no gene match: 8. The CDR3 sequence is 15 residues long. Germline lookup yields CDR1 SNHLY and CDR2 FYNNEI. DNA for the CDR3: TGTGCCAGCCGACAGAGCGGGGGAACCTACAATGAGCAGTTCTTC. Protein sequence: CASRQSGGTYNEQFF.

The chain employs TRBV10-3 and TRBJ2-7; TRBD1 might be the D (6 bases). V was cut by 8 bases and J by 2 bases, with 13 bases left in between. The germline V gene encodes CDR1 ENHRY and CDR2 SYGVKD. The CDR3 is 13 amino acids. The CDR3 DNA follows: TGTGCCATCCTGGGCAGGGACACCTACGAGCAGTACTTC. This gives the protein CAILGRDTYEQYF.

Details on this clonotype: At one of its ends the junction is not consistent with the germline gene, which may arise from a read error. The gene calls are TRBV4-1 and TRBJ2-5; 8 bases align to TRBD1. The CDR3 loop spans 14 amino acids. Germline assignment: CDR1 MGHRA and CDR2 YSYEKL. Here the CDR3 DNA reads TGCGCCAGCAGCCAAGATGGACAGGGTATTTCATGGTTCTTC. This sequence encodes CASSQDGQGISWFF.

The chain carries TRBV9 and TRBJ1-2, with 7 positions matching TRBD1. The CDR3 runs 15 residues. CDR1 is SGDLS and CDR2 is YYNGEE in the germline V gene. V lost 4 bases to trimming and J lost 7 bases; unmatched junction nucleotides: 13. The CDR3 DNA reads TGTGCCAGCAGCCCCCGGACAGGAGAAGGCTGTGGCTACACCTTC. This sequence encodes CASSPRTGEGCGYTF.

In nucleotides, the CDR3 is TGTGCCAGCAGTAGGGGGGAGGCCTACGAGCAGTACTTC. Encoded protein: CASSRGEAYEQYF. V usage is TRBV12-3 or TRBV12-4 and J usage is TRBJ2-7; D could derive from TRBD1 or TRBD2 (6 bases each). V shed 5 bases and J shed 2 bases, with 10 bases lying between them. The CDR3 consists of 13 residues.

The rearrangement uses TRBV20-1 and TRBJ2-5; the match to TRBD1 covers 7 bases. With 3 bases clipped from V and 2 bases from J, the junction kept 15 bases outside the gene matches. The CDR3 totals 17 residues. The V gene's germline CDR1 is DFQATT and CDR2 SNEGSKA (reference sequence). The CDR3 DNA follows: TGCAGTGCTAGTTTGGGGACAGTCAACATATTACAAGAGACCCAGTACTTC. Amino acids: CSASLGTVNILQETQYF.

This clonotype was recorded at least ten times. The genes are TRBV7-3 and TRBJ2-3, with D possibly matching TRBD2 (5 bases). There are 15 residues in the CDR3. Germline V gene data show CDR1 as SGHTA and CDR2 as FQGTGA. With 5 bases removed from V and 0 bases from J, the gap between germline ends came to 12 bases. Here the CDR3 reads CASSPEGFSTDTQYF. For the CDR3, the DNA is TGTGCCAGCAGCCCAGAGGGTTTTAGCACAGATACGCAGTATTTT.

This chain joins TRBV11-1 and TRBJ1-1; 7 bases fit TRBD1. J lost 0 bases, V lost 4 bases, and 5 bases had no gene match. Germline values: CDR1 SGHAT, CDR2 FQDESV (reference sequence). CDR3 length equals 15 residues. CDR3 nucleotides: TGTGCCAGCAGCTGGGGACAGCGAGTGAACACTGAAGCTTTCTTT. It is translated as CASSWGQRVNTEAFF.

The chain uses TRBV6-2 or TRBV6-3 and TRBJ2-1; TRBD2 matches at 10 bases. V was clipped by 3 bases and J by 5 bases; unmatched bases: 4. The germline V gene encodes CDR1 MNHEY and CDR2 SVGEGT. The CDR3 is 15 amino acids. CDR3 region: CASSYLLAGNNEQFF. For the CDR3, the DNA is TGTGCCAGCAGTTATCTACTAGCGGGGAACAATGAGCAGTTCTTC.

The chain couples TRBV5-5 to TRBJ2-1, with D perhaps matching TRBD1 (6 bases). Germline V gives CDR1 SGHKS, CDR2 YYEKEE (reference sequence). CDR3 length: 16 amino acids. Trimming removed 2 bases at V and 7 bases at J, with 19 bases between. The CDR3 sequence: CASSFDRTYSKNEQFF. As DNA, the CDR3 is TGTGCCAGCAGCTTCGACAGGACGTATTCGAAGAATGAGCAGTTCTTC.

This clonotype was picked up a small number of times. Possible read error: a much larger clone is one base away. CDR3 sequence reads: CACSSREGPYNSPLHF. CDR3 coding DNA: TGTGCCTGCAGCTCACGGGAAGGCCCTTATAATTCACCCCTCCACTTT. The J gene is TRBJ1-6, the V gene TRBV11-2; D ambiguous. The CDR3 spans 16 residues. Per the germline V gene, CDR1 is SGHAT and CDR2 is FQNNGV.

This clonotype was seen only a few times. This chain uses TRBV30 with TRBJ2-4, with D possibly TRBD2 on 7 matching bases. The CDR3 is 16 residues long. The V gene lost 1 base and the J gene lost 5 bases, with 18 bases spanning the gap. Germline V gene sequence: CDR1 GTSNPN, CDR2 SVGIG (reference sequence). The CDR3: CAWSDWEGHPQNIQYF. In DNA, the CDR3 is TGTGCCTGGAGTGATTGGGAGGGACACCCTCAAAACATTCAGTACTTC.

J is TRBJ1-3 and V is TRBV7-8, with D possibly TRBD1 on 6 matching bases. The CDR3 is 15 amino acids. Trimming cost V 1 base and J 4 bases, with 11 bases left between them. Germline-derived CDR1 and CDR2 are SGHVS and FQNEAQ. The CDR3 reads CASSLEGVPGNTIYF. Here the CDR3 DNA reads TGTGCCAGCAGCTTAGAGGGGGTCCCCGGAAACACCATATATTTT.

The CDR3 DNA reads as TGTGCCAGCAGCCCCATGGGGCAGGGGTGGTCACCCCTCCACTTT. Its protein product is CASSPMGQGWSPLHF. This chain connects TRBV7-6 to TRBJ1-6; TRBD1 might be the D (6 bases). The germline V and J ends were trimmed by 5 bases and 10 bases, with 18 bases remaining between them. The CDR3 consists of 15 residues. The V gene's germline CDR1 is SGHVS and CDR2 FNYEAQ.

This clonotype was seen only a few times. The J gene is TRBJ2-5, the V gene TRBV21-1; TRBD2, the table's D call, lacks a check against the DNA. TRBV21-1 is described as a pseudogene. The CDR3 loop spans 15 amino acids. The CDR3 DNA reads as TGTGCCAGCAGCAAAGTTTTGTGGACTGAAGAGACCCAGTACTTC. Translating gives CASSKVLWTEETQYF.

This clonotype was counted only a few times. The chain joins TRBV7-2 to TRBJ2-1, with 8 bases lining up with TRBD2. In germline, CDR1 is SGHTA, CDR2 FQGNSA. CDR3 length: 16 amino acids. Germline trimming cut 6 bases from V and 1 base from J; bases unmatched to any gene: 8. This chain's CDR3 is CASSSTGTRSYNEQFF. The CDR3, as DNA: TGTGCCAGCAGTAGTACCGGGACTAGATCCTACAATGAGCAGTTCTTC.

This clonotype was counted a few times. The rearrangement uses TRBV7-2 and TRBJ2-7; D gene uncertain. Germline V lookup: CDR1 SGHTA, CDR2 FQGNSA. The length of the CDR3 is 12 residues. Trimming removed 7 bases at V and 6 bases at J, with 13 bases between. The CDR3 spells CASTLVGLEQYF. The CDR3 coding sequence is TGTGCCAGCACCCTCGTAGGGCTCGAGCAGTACTTC.

This clonotype came up a few times. CDR3 DNA: TGTGCCAGCGCTGGTGTTGAGCAGTTCTTC. It encodes CASAGVEQFF. The chain carries TRBV12-3 or TRBV12-4 and TRBJ2-5; D is undetermined. TRBJ2-1 explains the end of the DNA better; the J call may be wrong. CDR3 length: 10 amino acids.

This clonotype occurred a few times. The chain employs TRBV20-1 and TRBJ2-7, with 9 bases that match TRBD1. CDR1 and CDR2 from the germline V gene are DFQATT and SNEGSKA (reference sequence). This CDR3 comprises 14 residues. V was pared by 6 bases and J by 4 bases, with 10 bases of the junction left unmatched. CDR3 loop: CSARPTGGAYEQYF. The CDR3 DNA is TGCAGTGCCCGCCCGACAGGGGGAGCTTACGAGCAGTACTTC.

The chain couples TRBV6-5 to TRBJ2-7; D not resolved. Trimming cost V 6 bases and J 2 bases, with 14 bases left between them. Germline-derived CDR1 and CDR2 are MNHEY and SVGAGI. CDR3 length: 14 residues. The CDR3 spells CASRVDTLTYEQYF. CDR3 nucleotide sequence: TGTGCCAGCAGGGTAGACACGCTGACCTACGAGCAGTACTTC.

The rearrangement links TRBV5-5 to TRBJ2-1; 11 bases fit TRBD1. CDR1 is SGHKS, CDR2 YYEKEE, per germline (reference sequence). The CDR3 is 15 residues long. After removal of 4 bases from V and 6 bases from J, the junction contained 6 bases not matched to a gene. The CDR3 spells CASSLYGTGGNEQFF. The DNA for the CDR3 is TGTGCCAGCAGCCTCTACGGGACAGGGGGCAATGAGCAGTTCTTC.

The CDR3 spells CASSERPYDTQYF. Written as DNA, the CDR3 is TGTGCCAGCAGTGAGAGACCCTACGATACGCAGTATTTT. The rearrangement uses TRBV2 and TRBJ2-3; D not certain. V was pared by 3 bases and J by 6 bases, with 10 bases between. Germline lookup yields CDR1 SNHLY and CDR2 FYNNEI. This CDR3 comprises 13 residues. The full variable domain, its missing parts supplied by reference TRBV2 and TRBJ2-3, is EPEVTQTPSHQVTQMGQEVILRCVPISNHLYFYWYRQILGQKVEFLVSFYNNEISEKSEIFDDQFSVERPDGSNFTLKIRSTKLEDSAMYFCASSERPYDTQYFGPGTRLTVL.